These 9 T cell receptor beta chains came from one sample sequenced in a study of T cells after yellow fever vaccination. TCRdb called the 5' RACE reads again in MiXCR, with one record for every CDR3 protein. The sample comprises some 320,000 distinct CDR3 sequences, approximately 4.5% of which are singletons, and roughly a fifth rests with the top ten. The sequencing used PBMCs, collected 15 days after the yellow fever booster vaccination. All receptors derive from a man aged 18 to 29 who received the YFV17D yellow fever vaccine.

This clonotype was seen repeatedly, ten times or more. V gene TRBV15 combines with J gene TRBJ1-2; TRBD1 aligns across 7 bases. Trimming at V came to 7 bases and at J to 2 bases, leaving 10 bases not matched to a gene. This CDR3 spans 15 amino acids. CDR1 and CDR2 from the germline V gene are LNHNV and YYDKDF (reference sequence). Written as DNA, the CDR3 is TGTGCCACCAACCCAGGCAGGGGGGGAAACTATGGCTACACCTTC. It codes for CATNPGRGGNYGYTF.

This clonotype was counted ten times or more. The chain couples TRBV7-6 to TRBJ2-3, with 7 bases fitting TRBD1. Germline loops: CDR1 SGHVS, CDR2 FNYEAQ. CDR3 length: 15 amino acids. The ends lost 2 bases at V and 0 bases at J; junction bases unmatched: 2. CDR3 bases: TGTGCCAGCAGCTTATGGACAGGTAGCACAGATACGCAGTATTTT. This gives the protein CASSLWTGSTDTQYF. Combining the CDR3 with reference TRBV7-6 and TRBJ2-3 gives the whole variable domain GAGVSQSPRYKVTKRGQDVALRCDPISGHVSLYWYRQALGQGPEFLTYFNYEAQQDKSGLPNDRFSAERPEGSISTLTIQRTEQRDSAMYRCASSLWTGSTDTQYFGPGTRLTVL.

The gene calls are TRBV24-1 and TRBJ1-2; TRBD1 might be the D (6 bases). The germline V gene encodes CDR1 KGHDR and CDR2 SFDVKD. V was cut by 5 bases and J by 5 bases, with 11 bases left in between. The CDR3 length is 13 residues. The CDR3 here is CATSGATGYGYTF. The CDR3 DNA reads as TGTGCCACCAGTGGCGCGACAGGTTATGGCTACACCTTC.

This clonotype was picked up many times. The rearrangement joins TRBV7-2 to TRBJ2-5; tentative D call: TRBD2 (6 bases). Trimming shortened V by 5 bases and J by 5 bases, and 15 bases separated the two germline ends. The CDR3 contains 14 residues. Germline V CDR1 and CDR2: SGHTA, FQGNSA. The chain's CDR3 is CASSARLVAETQYF. DNA for the CDR3: TGTGCCAGCAGCGCGCGACTAGTCGCCGAGACCCAGTACTTC.

Only a few counts were recorded for this clonotype. The gene calls are TRBV7-9 and TRBJ2-1; tentative D call: TRBD1 (6 bases). Germline V gene sequence: CDR1 SEHNR, CDR2 FQNEAQ (reference sequence). V gave up 4 bases and J gave up 0 bases, with 10 bases separating them. The CDR3 has 15 residues. CDR3 protein: CASSSPGVSYNEQFF. The CDR3 DNA reads as TGTGCCAGCAGCTCTCCAGGGGTCTCCTACAATGAGCAGTTCTTC.

This clonotype occurred a few times. J is TRBJ1-1 and V is TRBV11-2; no reliable D call. The ends were cut back, 5 bases at V and 6 bases at J, with 16 bases in the middle. The CDR3 consists of 14 residues. Germline V gene lookup returns CDR1 SGHAT and CDR2 FQNNGV. Here the CDR3 reads CASSPRGQSPEAFF. The CDR3 nucleotides are TGTGCCAGCAGCCCTCGTGGGCAGAGCCCTGAAGCTTTCTTT. Full variable domain (rest looked up from reference TRBV11-2 and TRBJ1-1): EAGVAQSPRYKIIEKRQSVAFWCNPISGHATLYWYQQILGQGPKLLIQFQNNGVVDDSQLPKDRFSAERLKGVDSTLKIQPAKLEDSAVYLCASSPRGQSPEAFFGQGTRLTVV.

The table lists this clonotype with a few counts. V gene TRBV5-1 combines with J gene TRBJ2-2, with 8 bases matching TRBD1. Looked up from germline, CDR1 is SGHRS and CDR2 is YFSETQ. V was clipped by 1 base and J by 7 bases; unmatched bases: 3. The CDR3 is 14 amino acids. CDR3 sequence (DNA): TGCGCCAGCAGCTTGAGACAGGGGAACGGGGAGCTGTTTTTT. This encodes CASSLRQGNGELFF.

The rearrangement uses TRBV6-2 or TRBV6-3 and TRBJ2-2; no reliable D call. Germline CDR1 and CDR2: MNHEY and SVGEGT. The CDR3 length is 13 residues. Trimming shortened V by 6 bases and J by 1 base, and 6 bases separated the two germline ends. The CDR3 nucleotides read TGTGCCAGCAGCCGCTTGAACACCGGGGAGCTGTTTTTT. Translated, it gives CASSRLNTGELFF.

The V call is TRBV2, the J call TRBJ1-3; no definite D call. Trimming cost V 5 bases and J 0 bases, with 11 bases left between them. The CDR3 is 15 amino acids. Germline lookup yields CDR1 SNHLY and CDR2 FYNNEI. The CDR3: CASSPLVSSGNTIYF. Here the CDR3 DNA reads TGTGCCAGCAGTCCCCTGGTGAGCTCTGGAAACACCATATATTTT.